The rows below give T cell receptor beta chains drawn from one sample of a study of T cell responses to AZD1222 COVID-19 vaccine. Assay: immunoSEQ multiplex PCR; the TCRdb copy retains only in-frame clones and omits some. This table holds tens of thousands of clones, 89% found once. Sample: peripheral blood, taken on day 0 of AZD1222 vaccination. The receptors were gathered from an adult in good health. Both conserved end residues are part of each CDR3. The D gene is left open where the match is weak. Size tells how often a clone was seen (once, few, many) or the class of an expanded clone, and some rows leave it out.

clone_size j_call v_call d_call cdr3_aa cdr3_nt
. TRBJ1-1 TRBV5-1 TRBD1 CASSLQGAADTEAFF TGCGCCAGCAGCCTACAGGGGGCAGCGGACACTGAAGCTTTCTTT
. TRBJ2-1 TRBV9 . CASSILREGEQFF TGTGCCAGCAGCATCCTCCGAGAGGGTGAGCAGTTCTTC
. TRBJ2-1 TRBV19 . CASSPIGDSYNEQFF TGTGCCAGTAGCCCCATTGGGGACTCCTACAATGAGCAGTTCTTC
. TRBJ2-3 TRBV5-6 . CASRPSGTDTQYF TGTGCCAGCAGACCGTCGGGGACAGATACGCAGTATTTT
. TRBJ1-1 TRBV2 . CASRVRQRNTEAFF TGTGCCAGCAGGGTAAGACAGAGGAACACTGAAGCTTTCTTT
. TRBJ1-1 TRBV15 . CATSRTGGAVGAFF TGTGCCACCAGCCGAACCGGGGGGGCGGTGGGAGCTTTCTTT
. TRBJ1-2 TRBV23-1 . CASSQTLQSYTF TGCGCCAGCAGTCAGACCCTACAAAGCTACACCTTC
. TRBJ1-1 TRBV10-3 . CAISDRQLNTEAFF TGTGCCATCAGTGACAGGCAGCTGAACACTGAAGCTTTCTTT
. TRBJ1-2 TRBV10-3 . CAISEDSVGGFNYGYTF TGTGCCATCAGTGAGGATTCTGTGGGGGGCTTCAACTATGGCTACACCTTC
. TRBJ2-7 TRBV25-1 . CASSISGAREQYF TGTGCCAGCAGTATCTCGGGAGCCAGGGAGCAGTACTTC
once TRBJ1-2 TRBV18 TRBD1 CASSSTGGVSNGYTF TGTGCCAGTTCTTCGACAGGGGGCGTCTCTAATGGCTACACCTTC
once TRBJ1-2 TRBV5-5 TRBD1 CASDLTGGYGYTF TGTGCCAGCGACCTGACAGGGGGCTATGGCTACACCTTC
. TRBJ2-1 TRBV13 . CASSQRAGRGDNEQFF TGTGCCAGCAGCCAGCGGGCGGGAAGGGGGGACAATGAGCAGTTCTTC
few TRBJ1-1 TRBV29-1 . CSARSRGLSEAFF TGCAGCGCGAGGTCCCGGGGACTGAGTGAAGCTTTCTTT
once TRBJ2-7 TRBV7-9 . CASSPAPSDRSYEQYF TGTGCCAGCAGCCCCGCCCCCTCCGACAGATCCTACGAGCAGTACTTC
. TRBJ1-1 TRBV2 TRBD1 CASSERTGDRAFF TGTGCCAGCAGTGAACGAACAGGGGATAGAGCTTTCTTT
. TRBJ2-7 TRBV7-9 . CASSYFPYEQYF TGTGCCAGCAGCTATTTTCCCTACGAGCAGTACTTC
. TRBJ1-1 TRBV5-6 . CASSFTANTEAFF TGTGCCAGCAGCTTTACAGCGAACACTGAAGCTTTCTTT
. TRBJ1-2 TRBV20-1 . CSANSPHGYTF TGCAGTGCCAACAGTCCGCATGGCTACACCTTC
once TRBJ1-2 TRBV9 . CASSALQYGYTF TGTGCCAGCAGCGCCCTTCAGTATGGCTACACCTTC
. TRBJ2-5 TRBV9 . CASSAYREETQYF TGTGCCAGCAGCGCATACAGGGAAGAGACCCAGTACTTC
few TRBJ1-1 TRBV5-6 . CASSLVLGTEAFF TGTGCCAGCAGCTTGGTTCTGGGGACTGAAGCTTTCTTT
. TRBJ2-3 TRBV6-5 TRBD1 CASGGQGTQYF TGTGCCAGCGGGGGACAGGGTACGCAGTATTTT
. TRBJ2-7 TRBV27 . CASSLSGRVIYEQYF TGTGCCAGCAGTTTATCGGGCAGGGTGATCTACGAGCAGTACTTC
. TRBJ1-6 TRBV2 . CASIWGRDSPLHF TGTGCCAGCATCTGGGGCAGGGATTCACCCCTCCACTTT
. TRBJ1-3 TRBV6-5 TRBD1 CASSTDRAAGNTIYF TGTGCCAGCAGTACCGACAGGGCCGCAGGAAACACCATATATTTT
. TRBJ1-4 TRBV30 . CAWSGAWGLLTNEKLFF TGTGCCTGGAGTGGTGCGTGGGGGCTTTTGACTAATGAAAAACTGTTTTTT